A selection of T cell receptor beta chains follows, all from one sample in a study of blood T cell repertoires in COVID-19. Assay: immunoSEQ multiplex PCR; the TCRdb copy retains only in-frame clones and omits some. The table shows around 380,000 clones, with roughly 80% occurring only once. Material: peripheral blood. The source of these receptors is a human donor with acute or convalescent COVID-19. The donor label of this sample is uncertain. The CDR3 runs from the conserved cysteine through the conserved F or W. D genes are given only for firm matches. Clone size is given for some rows only: seen once, a few or many times, or a class if the clone is expanded.

d_call	v_call	clone_size	j_call	cdr3_aa	cdr3_nt
TRBD1	TRBV27	NA	TRBJ2-4	CASSSRDRWGKNIQYF	TGTGCCAGCAGTAGCCGGGACAGGTGGGGCAAAAACATTCAGTACTTC
NA	TRBV18	NA	TRBJ2-4	CASSPVKSAKNIQYF	TGTGCCAGCTCCCCGGTGAAAAGCGCCAAAAACATTCAGTACTTC
NA	TRBV2	NA	TRBJ1-5	CASRRAGGDQPQHF	TGTGCCAGCAGGAGGGCTGGAGGGGATCAGCCCCAGCATTTT
NA	TRBV7-9	NA	TRBJ1-3	CASSLVLLESSGNTIYF	TGTGCCAGCAGCTTAGTCCTCTTGGAGAGCTCTGGAAACACCATATATTTT
TRBD1	TRBV28	few	TRBJ1-5	CASSLSRGPKGQPQHF	TGTGCCAGCAGTTTAAGCAGGGGGCCTAAGGGTCAGCCCCAGCATTTT
TRBD1	TRBV29-1	few	TRBJ1-1	CSALGQAEAFF	TGCAGCGCCCTGGGACAGGCTGAAGCTTTCTTT
NA	TRBV19	NA	TRBJ2-7	CASSIGAGLYEQYF	TGTGCCAGTAGTATAGGAGCGGGTCTCTACGAGCAGTACTTC
NA	TRBV18	NA	TRBJ2-5	CASSPRVGETQYF	TGTGCCAGCTCACCACGAGTTGGAGAGACCCAGTACTTC
TRBD2	TRBV4-2	NA	TRBJ2-1	CASSPVGLAAYNEQFF	TGTGCCAGCAGCCCCGTGGGACTAGCGGCCTACAATGAGCAGTTCTTC
NA	TRBV6-2/TRBV6-3	NA	TRBJ2-5	CASSAPEALQETQYF	TGTGCCAGCAGTGCGCCCGAGGCGTTACAAGAGACCCAGTACTTC
TRBD1	TRBV6-5	NA	TRBJ1-5	CATLGQLKNQPQHF	TGTGCCACACTGGGACAGCTGAAAAATCAGCCCCAGCATTTT
NA	TRBV4-1	NA	TRBJ1-4	CASSQEAAPTNEKLFF	TGCGCCAGCAGCCAAGAGGCAGCGCCAACTAATGAAAAACTGTTTTTT
TRBD2	TRBV7-9	NA	TRBJ2-3	CASSLVGTNVGGQYF	TGTGCCAGCAGCTTAGTCGGGACTAACGTGGGAGGGCAGTATTTT
NA	TRBV2	NA	TRBJ2-7	CASSEGTTYEQYF	TGTGCCAGCAGTGAAGGTACGACTTACGAGCAGTACTTC
TRBD2	TRBV18	NA	TRBJ2-1	CASSHSTEKGLAGNEQFF	TGTGCCAGCTCACACTCAACTGAAAAAGGACTAGCGGGGAATGAGCAGTTCTTC
NA	TRBV24-1	NA	TRBJ1-2	CATSEGGRGYTF	TGTGCCACCAGTGAAGGAGGGAGGGGCTACACCTTC
NA	TRBV18	NA	TRBJ1-3	CASSPSGGKLNRF	TGTGCCAGCTCCCCATCGGGGGGGAAGTTGAATCGATTT
NA	TRBV7-2	NA	TRBJ2-5	CASSLAGGLGETQYF	TGTGCCAGCAGCTTAGCGGGGGGGCTGGGGGAGACCCAGTACTTC
TRBD1	TRBV15	NA	TRBJ2-5	CATSSTGGSRETQYF	TGTGCCACCAGCAGTACAGGGGGAAGTAGAGAGACCCAGTACTTC
TRBD2	TRBV4-1	NA	TRBJ2-1	CASSQDVRAGHYNEQFF	TGCGCCAGCAGCCAAGATGTGAGAGCGGGGCACTACAATGAGCAGTTCTTC